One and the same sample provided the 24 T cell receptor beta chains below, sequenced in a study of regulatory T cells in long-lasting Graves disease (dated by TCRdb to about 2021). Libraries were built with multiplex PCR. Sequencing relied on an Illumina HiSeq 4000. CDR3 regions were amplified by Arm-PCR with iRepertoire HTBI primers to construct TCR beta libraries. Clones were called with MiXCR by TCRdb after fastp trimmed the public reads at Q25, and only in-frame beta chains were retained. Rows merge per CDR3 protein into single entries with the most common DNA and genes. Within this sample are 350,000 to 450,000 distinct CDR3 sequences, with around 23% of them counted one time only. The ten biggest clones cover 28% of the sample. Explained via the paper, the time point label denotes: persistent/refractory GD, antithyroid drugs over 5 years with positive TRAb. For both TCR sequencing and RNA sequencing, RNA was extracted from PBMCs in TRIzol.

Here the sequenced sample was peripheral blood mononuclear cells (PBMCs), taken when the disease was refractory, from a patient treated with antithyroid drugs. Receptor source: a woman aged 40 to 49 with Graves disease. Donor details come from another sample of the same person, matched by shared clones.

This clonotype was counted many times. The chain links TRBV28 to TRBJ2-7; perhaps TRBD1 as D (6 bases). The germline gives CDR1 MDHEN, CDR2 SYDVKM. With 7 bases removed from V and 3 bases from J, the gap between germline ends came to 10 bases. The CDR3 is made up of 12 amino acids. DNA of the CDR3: TGTGCCAGCACCCCGGACAGCTACGAGCAGTACTTC. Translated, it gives CASTPDSYEQYF.

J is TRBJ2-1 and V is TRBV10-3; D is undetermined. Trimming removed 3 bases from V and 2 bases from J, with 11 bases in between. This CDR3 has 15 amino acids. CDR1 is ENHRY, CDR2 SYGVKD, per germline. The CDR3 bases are TGTGCCATCAGTGAACTTGCAGGACCCTACAATGAGCAGTTCTTC. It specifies CAISELAGPYNEQFF.

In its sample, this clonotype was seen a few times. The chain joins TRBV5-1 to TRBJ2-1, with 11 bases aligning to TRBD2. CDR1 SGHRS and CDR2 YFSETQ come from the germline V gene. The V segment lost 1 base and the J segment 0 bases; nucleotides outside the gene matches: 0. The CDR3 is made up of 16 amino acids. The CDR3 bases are TGCGCCAGCAGCTTGACTAGCGGGAGCTCCTACAATGAGCAGTTCTTC. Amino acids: CASSLTSGSSYNEQFF. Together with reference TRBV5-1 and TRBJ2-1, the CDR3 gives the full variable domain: KAGVTQTPRYLIKTRGQQVTLSCSPISGHRSVSWYQQTPGQGLQFLFEYFSETQRNKGNFPGRFSGRQFSNSRSEMNVSTLELGDSALYLCASSLTSGSSYNEQFFGPGTRLTVL.

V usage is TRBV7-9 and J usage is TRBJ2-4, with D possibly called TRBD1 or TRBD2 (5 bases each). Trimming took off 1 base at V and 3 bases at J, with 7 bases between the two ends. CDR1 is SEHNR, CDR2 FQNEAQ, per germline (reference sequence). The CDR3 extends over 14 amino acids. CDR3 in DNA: TGTGCCAGCAGCTTAGGGGGGAGCAAAAACATTCAGTACTTC. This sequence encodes CASSLGGSKNIQYF.

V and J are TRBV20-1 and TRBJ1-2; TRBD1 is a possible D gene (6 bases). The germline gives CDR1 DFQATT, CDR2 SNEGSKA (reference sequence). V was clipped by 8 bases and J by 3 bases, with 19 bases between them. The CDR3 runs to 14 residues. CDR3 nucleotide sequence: TGCAGTCTAACCGACAGGTTCATCGACTATGGCTACACCTTC. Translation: CSLTDRFIDYGYTF.

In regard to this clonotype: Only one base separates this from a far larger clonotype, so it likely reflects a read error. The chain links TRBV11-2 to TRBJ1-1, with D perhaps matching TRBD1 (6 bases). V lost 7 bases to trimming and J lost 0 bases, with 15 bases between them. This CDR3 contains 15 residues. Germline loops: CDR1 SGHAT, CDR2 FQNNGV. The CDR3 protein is CASIRQEFLNTEAFF. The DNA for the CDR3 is TGTGCCAGCATAAGACAGGAGTTCCTGAACACTGAAGCTTTCTTT. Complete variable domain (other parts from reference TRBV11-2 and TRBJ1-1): EAGVAQSPRYKIIEKRQSVAFWCNPISGHATLYWYQQILGQGPKLLIQFQNNGVVDDSQLPKDRFSAERLKGVDSTLKIQPAKLEDSAVYLCASIRQEFLNTEAFFGQGTRLTVV.

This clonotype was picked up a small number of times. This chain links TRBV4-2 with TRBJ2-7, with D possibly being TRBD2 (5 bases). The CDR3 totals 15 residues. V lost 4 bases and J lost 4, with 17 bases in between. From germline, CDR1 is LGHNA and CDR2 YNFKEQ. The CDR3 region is CASSLETSGGYEQYF. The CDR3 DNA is TGTGCCAGCAGCCTGGAAACCAGCGGTGGGTACGAGCAGTACTTC.

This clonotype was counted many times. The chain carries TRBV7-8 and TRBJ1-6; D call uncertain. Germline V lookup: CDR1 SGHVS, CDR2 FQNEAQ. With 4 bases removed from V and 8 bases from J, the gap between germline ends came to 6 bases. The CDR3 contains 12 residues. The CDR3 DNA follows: TGTGCCAGCAGCTCTGGACATTCACCCCTCCACTTT. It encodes CASSSGHSPLHF.

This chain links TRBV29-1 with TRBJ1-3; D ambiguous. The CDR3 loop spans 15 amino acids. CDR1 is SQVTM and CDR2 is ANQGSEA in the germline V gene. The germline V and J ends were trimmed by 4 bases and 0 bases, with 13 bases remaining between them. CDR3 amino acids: CSVAEGLRSGNTIYF. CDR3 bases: TGCAGCGTTGCAGAGGGTCTACGCTCTGGAAACACCATATATTTT. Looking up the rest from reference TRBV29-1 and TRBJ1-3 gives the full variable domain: SAVISQKPSRDICQRGTSLTIQCQVDSQVTMMFWYRQQPGQSLTLIATANQGSEATYESGFVIDKFPISRPNLTFSTLTVSNMSPEDSSIYLCSVAEGLRSGNTIYFGEGSWLTVV.

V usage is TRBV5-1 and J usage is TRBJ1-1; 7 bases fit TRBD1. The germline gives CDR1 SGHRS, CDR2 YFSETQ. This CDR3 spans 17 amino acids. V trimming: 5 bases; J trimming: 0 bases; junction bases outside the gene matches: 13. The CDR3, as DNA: TGCGCCAGCAGGGAAACAGGGGCGAAGGTCATGAACACTGAAGCTTTCTTT. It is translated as CASRETGAKVMNTEAFF. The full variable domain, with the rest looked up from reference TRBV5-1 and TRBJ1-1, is KAGVTQTPRYLIKTRGQQVTLSCSPISGHRSVSWYQQTPGQGLQFLFEYFSETQRNKGNFPGRFSGRQFSNSRSEMNVSTLELGDSALYLCASRETGAKVMNTEAFFGQGTRLTVV.

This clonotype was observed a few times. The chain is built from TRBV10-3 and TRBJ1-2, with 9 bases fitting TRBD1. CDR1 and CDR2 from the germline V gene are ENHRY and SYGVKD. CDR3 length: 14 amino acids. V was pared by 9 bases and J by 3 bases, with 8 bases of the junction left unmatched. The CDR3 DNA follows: TGTGCCATACGGCCGGGACAGGGTGACTATGGCTACACCTTC. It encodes CAIRPGQGDYGYTF.

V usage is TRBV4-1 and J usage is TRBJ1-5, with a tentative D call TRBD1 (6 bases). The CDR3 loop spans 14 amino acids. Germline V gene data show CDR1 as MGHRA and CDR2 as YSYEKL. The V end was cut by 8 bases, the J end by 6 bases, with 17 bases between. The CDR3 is CASGNGTMGQPQHF. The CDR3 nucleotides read TGCGCCAGCGGCAACGGGACAATGGGTCAGCCCCAGCATTTT.

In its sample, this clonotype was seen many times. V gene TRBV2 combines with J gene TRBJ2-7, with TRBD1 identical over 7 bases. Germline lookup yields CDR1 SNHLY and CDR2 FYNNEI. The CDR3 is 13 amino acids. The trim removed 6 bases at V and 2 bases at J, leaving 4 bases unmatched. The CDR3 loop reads CASRNGTAYEQYF. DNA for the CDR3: TGTGCCAGCAGGAACGGGACAGCCTACGAGCAGTACTTC.

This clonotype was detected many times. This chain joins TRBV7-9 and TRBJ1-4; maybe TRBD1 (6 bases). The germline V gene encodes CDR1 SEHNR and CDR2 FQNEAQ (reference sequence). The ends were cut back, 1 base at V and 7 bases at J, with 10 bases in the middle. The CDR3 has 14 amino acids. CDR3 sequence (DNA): TGTGCCAGCAGCTTAGGAGGGGGGCGTGAAAAACTGTTTTTT. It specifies CASSLGGGREKLFF.

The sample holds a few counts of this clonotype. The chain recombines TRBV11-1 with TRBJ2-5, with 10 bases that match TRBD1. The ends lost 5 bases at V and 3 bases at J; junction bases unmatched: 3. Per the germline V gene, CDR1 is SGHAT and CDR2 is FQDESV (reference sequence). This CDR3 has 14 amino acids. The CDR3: CASSVGQGEETQYF. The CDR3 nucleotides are TGTGCCAGCAGCGTCGGACAGGGGGAAGAGACCCAGTACTTC.

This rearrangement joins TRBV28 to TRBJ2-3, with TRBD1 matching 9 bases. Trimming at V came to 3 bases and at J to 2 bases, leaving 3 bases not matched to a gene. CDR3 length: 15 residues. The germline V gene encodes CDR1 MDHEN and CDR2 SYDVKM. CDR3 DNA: TGTGCCAGCAGTTTGGGACAGGGAGACACAGATACGCAGTATTTT. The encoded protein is CASSLGQGDTDTQYF.

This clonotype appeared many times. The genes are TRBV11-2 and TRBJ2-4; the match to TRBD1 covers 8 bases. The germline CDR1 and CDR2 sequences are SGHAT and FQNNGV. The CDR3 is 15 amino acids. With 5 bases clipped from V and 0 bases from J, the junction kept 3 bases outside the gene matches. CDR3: CASSPDRGAKNIQYF. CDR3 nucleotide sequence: TGTGCCAGCAGCCCCGACAGGGGAGCCAAAAACATTCAGTACTTC.

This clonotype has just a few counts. CDR3 bases: TGTGCCAGCAGTGAATGGGGGGACAGTAATTCACCCCTCCACTTT. This translates into CASSEWGDSNSPLHF. The chain recombines TRBV25-1 with TRBJ1-6; 7 bases map to TRBD1. Germline V lookup: CDR1 MGHDK, CDR2 SYGVNS. The CDR3 extends over 15 amino acids. V was pared by 1 base and J by 6 bases, with 3 bases of the junction left unmatched.

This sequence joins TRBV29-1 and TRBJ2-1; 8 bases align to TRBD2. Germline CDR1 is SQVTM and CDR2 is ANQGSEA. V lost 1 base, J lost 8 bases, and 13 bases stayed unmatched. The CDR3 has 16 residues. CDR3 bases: TGCAGCGTTGAAGTACATAGCGGGATTGTGCCCGATGAGCAGTTCTTC. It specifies CSVEVHSGIVPDEQFF.

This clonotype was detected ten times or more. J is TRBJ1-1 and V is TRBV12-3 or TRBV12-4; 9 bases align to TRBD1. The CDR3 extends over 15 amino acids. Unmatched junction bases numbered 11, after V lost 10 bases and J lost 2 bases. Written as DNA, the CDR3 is TGTGCCACTTCCGGGACAGGGACGACAAACACTGAAGCTTTCTTT. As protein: CATSGTGTTNTEAFF.

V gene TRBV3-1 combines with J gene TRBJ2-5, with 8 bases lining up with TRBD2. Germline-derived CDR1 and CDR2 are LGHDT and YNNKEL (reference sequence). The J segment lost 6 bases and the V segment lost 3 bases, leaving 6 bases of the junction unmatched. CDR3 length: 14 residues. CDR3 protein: CASSQRGAGQTQYF. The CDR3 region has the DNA TGTGCCAGCAGCCAGCGGGGGGCGGGTCAGACCCAGTACTTC.

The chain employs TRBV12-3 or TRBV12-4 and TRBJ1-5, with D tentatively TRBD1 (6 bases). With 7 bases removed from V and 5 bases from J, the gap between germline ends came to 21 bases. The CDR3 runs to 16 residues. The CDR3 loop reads CASTPRGGLRDQPQHF. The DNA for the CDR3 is TGTGCCAGCACTCCTCGAGGGGGGCTCCGGGATCAGCCCCAGCATTTT.

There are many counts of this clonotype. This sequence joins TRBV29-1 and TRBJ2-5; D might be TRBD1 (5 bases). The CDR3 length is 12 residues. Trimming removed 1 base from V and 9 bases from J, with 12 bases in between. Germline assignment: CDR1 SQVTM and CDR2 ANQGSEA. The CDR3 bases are TGCAGCGTTGAAGGCCCCAAAGGGGCCCAGTACTTC. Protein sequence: CSVEGPKGAQYF.

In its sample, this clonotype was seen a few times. The CDR3 sequence: CASSFQGWGAQETQYF. For the CDR3, the DNA is TGTGCCAGCAGCTTCCAGGGATGGGGGGCTCAAGAGACCCAGTACTTC. The chain couples TRBV9 to TRBJ2-5, with D tentatively TRBD1 or TRBD2 (6 bases each). Trimming cost V 4 bases and J 2 bases, with 18 bases left between them. The CDR3 totals 16 residues. Per germline, CDR1 SGDLS and CDR2 YYNGEE. The variable domain in full, with the rest retrieved from reference TRBV9 and TRBJ2-5, is DSGVTQTPKHLITATGQRVTLRCSPRSGDLSVYWYQQSLDQGLQFLIQYYNGEERAKGNILERFSAQQFPDLHSELNLSSLELGDSALYFCASSFQGWGAQETQYFGPGTRLLVL.